The 2 T cell receptor beta chains below all came from one sample that was sequenced in a study of blood T cell repertoires in COVID-19. Repertoires were generated with immunoSEQ multiplex PCR, while TCRdb's copy carries only in-frame clones and drops some. The data hold about 120,000 clones, with roughly 80% observed a single time. The sample was peripheral blood. The source of these receptors is a man between 65 and 85 years old with acute or convalescent COVID-19.

This clone is a singleton in its sample. The chain is built from TRBV6-6 and TRBJ2-2, with 12 bases aligning to TRBD2. The CDR3 covers 18 residues. V lost 5 bases, J lost 0 bases, and 7 bases stayed unmatched. The germline gives CDR1 MNHNY, CDR2 SVGAGI (reference sequence). The CDR3 loop is CASSQTSGGTTNTGELFF. Written as DNA, the CDR3 is TGTGCCAGCAGTCAGACTAGCGGGGGCACAACGAACACCGGGGAGCTGTTTTTT.

Here the CDR3 reads CASSHAGVTEQFF. DNA of the CDR3: TGTGCCAGCAGCCACGCCGGGGTCACTGAGCAGTTCTTC. The chain has TRBV11-2 and TRBJ2-1; D possibly corresponds to TRBD2 (5 bases). The CDR3 extends over 13 amino acids. Trimming pared 5 bases from V and 9 bases from J, leaving 14 bases between. The germline CDR1 and CDR2 sequences are SGHAT and FQNNGV. The full variable domain, in which reference TRBV11-2 and TRBJ2-1 provide the parts outside the CDR3, is EAGVAQSPRYKIIEKRQSVAFWCNPISGHATLYWYQQILGQGPKLLIQFQNNGVVDDSQLPKDRFSAERLKGVDSTLKIQPAKLEDSAVYLCASSHAGVTEQFFGPGTRLTVL.